The next 15 T cell receptor beta chains were all read from a single sample in a study of T cells in Graves' hyperthyroidism and ophthalmopathy. The TCR beta CDR3 regions underwent amplification using RNA transcripts as the source. The HTBI primer set drove a first-round RT-PCR of the TCR CDR3. TCRdb ran MiXCR on the multiplex PCR reads and lists one entry per CDR3 protein. The sample lists under 450,000 distinct CDR3 sequences, about 13% occurring once. Sample: blood. Receptors were obtained from a man between 25 and 39 years old with Graves' hyperthyroidism that later progressed to Graves' ophthalmopathy.

This clonotype was seen a few times. The V call is TRBV5-1, the J call TRBJ2-1; D not certain. The CDR3 runs to 16 residues. Trimming shortened V by 4 bases and J by 0 bases, and 14 bases separated the two germline ends. Per the germline V gene, CDR1 is SGHRS and CDR2 is YFSETQ. CDR3 DNA: TGCGCCAGCAGCCAAGGGTTTGGCAACTCCTACAATGAGCAGTTCTTC. Protein product: CASSQGFGNSYNEQFF. The full variable domain, its missing parts supplied by reference TRBV5-1 and TRBJ2-1, is KAGVTQTPRYLIKTRGQQVTLSCSPISGHRSVSWYQQTPGQGLQFLFEYFSETQRNKGNFPGRFSGRQFSNSRSEMNVSTLELGDSALYLCASSQGFGNSYNEQFFGPGTRLTVL.

This rearrangement joins TRBV15 to TRBJ2-5; D is unresolved. CDR3 size: 15 residues. The germline V gene encodes CDR1 LNHNV and CDR2 YYDKDF (reference sequence). The germline V and J ends were trimmed by 0 bases and 5 bases, with 13 bases remaining between them. CDR3 in amino acids: CATSRDSRPEETQYF. CDR3 nucleotide sequence: TGTGCCACCAGCAGAGATTCACGGCCGGAGGAGACCCAGTACTTC.

This clonotype was observed many times. The V call is TRBV12-3 or TRBV12-4, the J call TRBJ1-3, with unresolved D. V was trimmed by 4 bases and J by 5 bases, leaving 12 bases between them. This CDR3 spans 14 amino acids. In DNA form, the CDR3 reads TGTGCCAGCAGTTCAGCGGCGGGGAGAAACACCATATATTTT. It codes for CASSSAAGRNTIYF.

V and J are TRBV5-8 and TRBJ2-7, with 7 bases fitting TRBD2. Looked up from germline, CDR1 is SGHTS and CDR2 is YDEGEE. V lost 4 bases and J lost 0; bases outside the gene matches: 10. The CDR3 sequence is 16 residues long. The CDR3 nucleotides read TGTGCCAGCAGCCTCCCCCAGCGGGGAGGCTCCTACGAGCAGTACTTC. Translated: CASSLPQRGGSYEQYF. Together with reference TRBV5-8 and TRBJ2-7, the CDR3 gives the full variable domain: EAGVTQSPTHLIKTRGQQATLRCSPISGHTSVYWYQQALGLGLQFLLWYDEGEERNRGNFPPRFSGRQFPNYSSELNVNALELEDSALYLCASSLPQRGGSYEQYFGPGTRLTVT.

This clonotype was found many times. The CDR3, as DNA: TGTGCCAGCAGTTTATACAGGGAGGATACGCAGTATTTT. Translation gives CASSLYREDTQYF. The V and J genes are TRBV12-3 or TRBV12-4 and TRBJ2-3, with a weak D call TRBD1 (6 bases). The CDR3 spans 13 residues. V was trimmed by 2 bases and J by 6 bases, leaving 9 bases between them.

This clonotype was counted ten times or more. The chain joins TRBV29-1 to TRBJ1-5; 11 positions agree with TRBD1. The CDR3 is made up of 13 amino acids. Germline loops: CDR1 SQVTM, CDR2 ANQGSEA. The trim removed 6 bases at V and 6 bases at J, leaving 4 bases unmatched. CDR3 in amino acids: CSVGQGVVQPQHF. In DNA, the CDR3 is TGCAGCGTGGGACAGGGGGTTGTTCAGCCCCAGCATTTT.

J is TRBJ2-7 and V is TRBV12-3 or TRBV12-4, with D possibly being TRBD2 (6 bases). CDR3 size: 13 residues. V lost 5 bases and J 3 bases, leaving 11 bases between the germline ends. CDR3 in DNA: TGTGCCAGCAGTCCCGACGGGGGCTACGAGCAGTACTTC. Encoded protein: CASSPDGGYEQYF.

The J gene is TRBJ1-3, the V gene TRBV6-5; D remains ambiguous. Trimming removed 0 bases at V and 0 bases at J, with 9 bases between. This CDR3 is built from 16 residues. The germline V gene has CDR1 MNHEY and CDR2 SVGAGI. The CDR3 spells CASSYSSGSSGNTIYF. CDR3 nucleotides: TGTGCCAGCAGTTACTCGAGCGGGTCCTCTGGAAACACCATATATTTT.

The chain uses TRBV5-5 and TRBJ2-1; a possible D gene is TRBD2 (6 bases). V lost 0 bases, J lost 0 bases, and 7 bases lay in between. CDR1 and CDR2 from the germline V gene are SGHKS and YYEKEE (reference sequence). This CDR3 comprises 15 residues. The CDR3 spells CASSLAGDSYNEQFF. CDR3 coding DNA: TGTGCCAGCAGCTTGGCGGGGGACTCCTACAATGAGCAGTTCTTC. Full variable domain (remainder filled in from reference TRBV5-5 and TRBJ2-1): DAGVTQSPTHLIKTRGQQVTLRCSPISGHKSVSWYQQVLGQGPQFIFQYYEKEERGRGNFPDRFSARQFPNYSSELNVNALLLGDSALYLCASSLAGDSYNEQFFGPGTRLTVL.

This clonotype was detected once. The V and J genes are TRBV5-1 and TRBJ1-3; TRBD1 aligns across 10 bases. The CDR3 is 15 residues long. The germline gives CDR1 SGHRS, CDR2 YFSETQ. Losses at the gene ends were 5 bases for V and 3 bases for J; bases not matched to a gene: 5. This chain's CDR3 is CASRGTGENGNTIYF. CDR3 DNA: TGCGCCAGCAGGGGGACAGGGGAAAATGGAAACACCATATATTTT.

Ten or more counts support this clonotype. This chain joins TRBV28 and TRBJ2-3, with D maybe TRBD1 (6 bases). In germline, CDR1 is MDHEN, CDR2 SYDVKM. The CDR3 loop spans 15 amino acids. Trimming stripped 6 bases from V and 4 bases from J, with 17 bases between. The CDR3 nucleotides read TGTGCCAGCAGCCCGACTGGACAGCGTTCAGATACGCAGTATTTT. Encoded protein: CASSPTGQRSDTQYF.

CDR3 region: CASRGQGEAFF. The CDR3 DNA reads TGTGCCAGCAGGGGACAGGGTGAAGCTTTCTTT. The J gene is TRBJ1-1, the V gene TRBV6-1; 9 positions agree with TRBD1. Trimming cost V 6 bases and J 7 bases; bases outside gene matches: 0. The CDR3 length is 11 residues. Germline V gives CDR1 MNHNS, CDR2 SASEGT.

This clonotype has a count of ten or more. This chain uses TRBV10-3 with TRBJ1-6, with D uncertain. The germline V gene encodes CDR1 ENHRY and CDR2 SYGVKD. The ends were cut back, 1 base at V and 8 bases at J, with 6 bases in the middle. The CDR3 runs to 13 residues. The chain's CDR3 is CAISELPYSPLHF. CDR3 in DNA: TGTGCCATCAGTGAGTTACCGTATTCACCCCTCCACTTT.

This clonotype was counted between two and nine times. This sequence joins TRBV4-1 and TRBJ1-6; TRBD1 might be the D (5 bases). Trimming pared 0 bases from V and 7 bases from J, leaving 13 bases between. Germline CDR1 reads MGHRA; CDR2 reads YSYEKL. The CDR3 runs 16 residues. The CDR3 DNA follows: TGCGCCAGCAGCCAAGATCTTCAGGGAAGAAATTCACCCCTCCACTTT. The encoded protein is CASSQDLQGRNSPLHF.

This clonotype was recorded a few times. The chain has TRBV3-1 and TRBJ1-4, with TRBD1 as a possible D gene (5 bases). Germline V gene sequence: CDR1 LGHDT, CDR2 YNNKEL (reference sequence). The CDR3 is 14 residues long. The germline V and J ends were trimmed by 0 bases and 12 bases, with 14 bases remaining between them. CDR3 amino acids: CASSQDLRGVQLFF. DNA of the CDR3: TGTGCCAGCAGCCAAGATCTGAGGGGAGTTCAACTGTTTTTT.